This TCR beta chain was observed in a study of T cells in Graves' hyperthyroidism and ophthalmopathy (dated by TCRdb to the late 2010s). About the full investigation: Peripheral blood was collected at initial diagnosis, before any treatment. Once sampling was done, hyperthyroidism patients were given methimazole at a starting dose of 30 mg daily, whereas ophthalmopathy patients were given high-dose intravenous methylprednisolone. Prospective prediction of ophthalmopathy was tested in an independent validation cohort consisting of under 20 hyperthyroidism patients and 17 patients who later progressed to ophthalmopathy. The study also compared thyroid tissue and blood T-cell repertoires from more than five Graves' hyperthyroidism patients. A discovery cohort of approximately 97 patients, roughly 43 with Graves' ophthalmopathy and 55 to 60 with stable Graves' hyperthyroidism, was used to find distinguishing TCR V-J signatures. The paper reports TCR Vbeta CDR3 sequencing of approximately 130 peripheral blood samples: around 41 ophthalmopathy, fewer than 80 hyperthyroidism and around 17 progressor patients. The roughly 100 discovery patients were divided at random into training and test sets in a 7:3 ratio.

Stable Graves' hyperthyroidism was defined as no progression to ophthalmopathy during 18 months of follow-up. Hyperthyroidism patients were newly diagnosed, with disease duration under 2 months, and aged 18 to 65 years. The study excluded patients with uncontrolled infections, other autoimmune diseases, pregnancy or lactation. Clinical symptoms, serum thyroxine and TRAb, thyroid ultrasound, and orbital computed tomography formed the basis for the diagnoses. PBMCs were isolated from about 10 ml of fresh peripheral blood by Ficoll-Paque density gradient centrifugation. Total RNA was extracted with Trizol reagent, and quality was checked on an Agilent 2100 Bioanalyzer. The TCR beta CDR3 regions were amplified from RNA transcripts. The first round of RT-PCR for the TCR CDR3 was performed with the HTBI primer set and the Qiagen OneStep RT-PCR kit. The libraries were constructed in a second round of multiplex PCR and then size-selected and purified. The libraries were sequenced on an Illumina HiSeq2000 using paired-end 100 bp reads. In the paper's pipeline: Raw data were processed with SOAPnuke, discarding reads with adapters, uncalled bases, mean Phred below 15, or no exact constant-primer or identifier match. COPE v1.2.5 was used to merge the high-quality paired reads, and each unique nucleotide sequence was defined as a clonotype. MiTCR v1.1 was used to align clonotypes to the IMGT TRBV, TRBD and TRBJ reference segments. The analysis included only V-J combinations with a frequency above 0.0001, which together covered around 99% of the repertoires. The TCS score was defined as F50 (clonal expansion) divided by E x V (chaos), with BLOSUM62-based TCRdist calculated between CDR3 peptides within each V-J. Welch's t-statistics and random forest reduced some 510 V-J features to about 12, which were used in a naive Bayes classifier (R e1071). TCRdb cleaned the public reads at Q25 with fastp, built clones with MiXCR and kept in-frame beta chains. Every CDR3 protein is listed once, alongside the most common genes and DNA of its rows. The V and J calls were not made by the authors but by TCRdb's processing. Within this sample are approximately 420,000 distinct CDR3 sequences, with 12% to 15% of them counted one time only. About 5% of the sample goes to the ten largest clones.

This clonotype has ten or more counts. Its recognized antigen is unknown. Base quality data are lacking; no much larger clone is found one base away. Results and caveats for the whole study, not just this receptor: Most expanded thyroid clonotypes (frequency above 0.001) were also found in blood, which suggests that blood repertoires may mirror thyroid immune responses. A 13 V-J signature model separated ophthalmopathy from stable hyperthyroidism, with 87.88% sensitivity and around 84% specificity in cross-validation and 80%/75% in testing. In validation, progression to ophthalmopathy was predicted by the model with 70.59% sensitivity and 72.22% specificity, a median of approximately 6.5 months before onset. No statistical method was used to set the sample size in advance, and investigators knew the group allocation.

Per the germline V gene, SGHTA is the CDR1 and FQGNSA is the CDR2. Including cysteine and phenylalanine, the CDR3 has 15 amino acids. Only the CDR3 DNA is retained, 45 bases long and in frame from the first base. V loses 4 bases of germline sequence and J loses 0 bases, and the interval between the two ends is 12 bases. The source material was blood. The chain joins TRBV7-2 to TRBJ1-1, with TRBD1 as a weak D call on 6 bases. This clonotype originated in a woman aged 18-29 years with Graves' hyperthyroidism. CDR3 loop: CASSSGTLMNTEAFF. In nucleotide form, the sequence is TGTGCCAGCAGCTCCGGGACACTTATGAACACTGAAGCTTTCTTT.